These 20 T cell receptor beta chains originate from one sample sequenced in a study of T cells expressing NK-cell markers. Each CDR3 protein gets one entry in TCRdb, which reprocessed the 5' RACE reads and gives no DNA. The listing records some 390,000 distinct CDR3 sequences. The source material was blood T cells: a sorted CD56 or NKG2C T cell subset, CD4+ or CD8+ T cells, or bulk PBMC T cells (not recorded which). The origin of the receptors is a woman between 50 and 59 years old in good health.

The chain joins TRBV24-1 to TRBJ2-3; TCRdb names TRBD1, which stays unverified in the absence of DNA. This CDR3 has 16 residues. The V gene's germline CDR1 is KGHDR and CDR2 SFDVKD. The CDR3 is CATSDPTGGLVDTQYF.

This chain links TRBV20-1 with TRBJ1-5; the TRBD1 assignment by TCRdb is unverifiable without DNA. CDR1 is DFQATT and CDR2 is SNEGSKA in the germline V gene (reference sequence). The CDR3 is 17 amino acids. CDR3 in amino acids: CSASKDRGRGSNQPQHF.

The V and J genes are TRBV9 and TRBJ2-7. The CDR3 consists of 14 residues. Germline-derived CDR1 and CDR2 are SGDLS and YYNGEE. The CDR3 reads CASSLEAGFYEQYF.

The rearrangement uses TRBV5-1 and TRBJ2-3. This CDR3 spans 14 amino acids. Germline V gene lookup returns CDR1 SGHRS and CDR2 YFSETQ. CDR3 region: CASSVRISTDTQYF. The complete variable domain, with remaining parts taken from reference TRBV5-1 and TRBJ2-3, reads KAGVTQTPRYLIKTRGQQVTLSCSPISGHRSVSWYQQTPGQGLQFLFEYFSETQRNKGNFPGRFSGRQFSNSRSEMNVSTLELGDSALYLCASSVRISTDTQYFGPGTRLTVL.

J is TRBJ2-5 and V is TRBV6-6; TCRdb calls TRBD2, which cannot be checked without DNA. The CDR3 is made up of 15 amino acids. Germline lookup yields CDR1 MNHNY and CDR2 SVGAGI (reference sequence). CDR3 sequence: CASRNVGRMGETQYF.

This chain uses TRBV5-5 with TRBJ2-1. CDR3 length: 14 amino acids. Germline V gene sequence: CDR1 SGHKS, CDR2 YYEKEE (reference sequence). CDR3 region: CASSSTSPYNEQFF.

This chain links TRBV4-2 with TRBJ2-3; TCRdb's assignment of TRBD2 cannot be checked, as there is no DNA. The CDR3 loop spans 16 amino acids. Germline values: CDR1 LGHNA, CDR2 YNFKEQ. The CDR3 spells CASSHATSGNTDTQYF.

V and J are TRBV9 and TRBJ2-3; absent DNA, TCRdb's TRBD2 call cannot be checked. The CDR3 is made up of 17 amino acids. The germline V gene encodes CDR1 SGDLS and CDR2 YYNGEE. This CDR3 is CASSVEVGLARGDTQYF.

The chain carries TRBV6-5 and TRBJ1-4; TCRdb designates TRBD1, a call that cannot be tested without DNA. This CDR3 spans 15 amino acids. CDR1 is MNHEY and CDR2 is SVGAGI in the germline V gene. This CDR3 is CASSYGDRRNEKLFF.

This chain links TRBV11-2 with TRBJ2-2. The length of the CDR3 is 15 residues. CDR1 SGHAT and CDR2 FQNNGV come from the germline V gene. Here the CDR3 reads CASSLSGVNTGELFF. Full variable domain (remainder filled in from reference TRBV11-2 and TRBJ2-2): EAGVAQSPRYKIIEKRQSVAFWCNPISGHATLYWYQQILGQGPKLLIQFQNNGVVDDSQLPKDRFSAERLKGVDSTLKIQPAKLEDSAVYLCASSLSGVNTGELFFGEGSRLTVL.

The chain links TRBV20-1 to TRBJ1-1. The CDR3 sequence is 15 residues long. In germline, CDR1 is DFQATT, CDR2 SNEGSKA (reference sequence). The CDR3 protein is CSARGAAETNTEAFF.

The chain recombines TRBV5-1 with TRBJ2-1; TCRdb names TRBD2, which stays unverified in the absence of DNA. Looked up from germline, CDR1 is SGHRS and CDR2 is YFSETQ. The CDR3 covers 17 residues. The CDR3 here is CASSREVYGRRDNEQFF. The full variable domain, with the rest looked up from reference TRBV5-1 and TRBJ2-1, is KAGVTQTPRYLIKTRGQQVTLSCSPISGHRSVSWYQQTPGQGLQFLFEYFSETQRNKGNFPGRFSGRQFSNSRSEMNVSTLELGDSALYLCASSREVYGRRDNEQFFGPGTRLTVL.

The rearrangement joins TRBV5-1 to TRBJ2-1; the D gene TCRdb calls, TRBD1, cannot be checked with no DNA. The CDR3 has 13 amino acids. Germline-derived CDR1 and CDR2 are SGHRS and YFSETQ. The CDR3 spells CATTTGGPGEQFF.

This sequence joins TRBV20-1 and TRBJ1-1; the TCRdb D gene call, TRBD1, has no DNA to confirm it. Per the germline V gene, CDR1 is DFQATT and CDR2 is SNEGSKA (reference sequence). The CDR3 has 16 amino acids. CDR3 region: CSARGPGQVVNTEAFF.

The chain carries TRBV20-1 and TRBJ2-3; absent DNA, TCRdb's TRBD1 call cannot be checked. The length of the CDR3 is 14 residues. CDR1 and CDR2 (germline): DFQATT, SNEGSKA (reference sequence). The CDR3 sequence is CSARDWAAEMGQYF.

The V call is TRBV29-1, the J call TRBJ2-5; TCRdb reports TRBD2, a call that lacks DNA to check it against. Germline V gives CDR1 SQVTM, CDR2 ANQGSEA. The length of the CDR3 is 13 residues. The CDR3 here is CSVAGQREETQYF.

The V call is TRBV4-2, the J call TRBJ2-2. Germline V gene sequence: CDR1 LGHNA, CDR2 YNFKEQ. The CDR3 runs to 14 residues. The CDR3 loop is CASSQVGNPGELFF.

The chain links TRBV5-1 to TRBJ2-5; lacking DNA, the TRBD1 call made by TCRdb goes unchecked. Looked up from germline, CDR1 is SGHRS and CDR2 is YFSETQ. The length of the CDR3 is 18 residues. The CDR3 spells CASSFGPLSSRTGETQYF.

This CDR3 is CATSDLRTSAGGNIYNEQFF. This chain uses TRBV24-1 with TRBJ2-1; absent DNA, TCRdb's TRBD2 call cannot be checked. CDR1 KGHDR and CDR2 SFDVKD come from the germline V gene. The CDR3 extends over 20 amino acids.

The V and J genes are TRBV11-2 and TRBJ2-1; TCRdb lists TRBD2, though no DNA is available to test this call. The CDR3 covers 14 residues. Germline-derived CDR1 and CDR2 are SGHAT and FQNNGV. The CDR3 sequence is CASSPFSGRGEQFF.